These 20 T cell receptor beta chains came from one sample sequenced in a study. TCRdb re-called the 5' RACE reads through MiXCR, storing one row per CDR3 protein. The repertoire consists of under 45,000 distinct CDR3 sequences, with about 20% occurring once and the leading ten covering more than 4%. The sorted Tregs were CD4+CD25+CD127-/low cells. Sequencing was performed on Tregs sorted from blood. All receptors come from a female donor with breast cancer.

The J gene is TRBJ2-5, the V gene TRBV7-3; 9 positions match TRBD2. The CDR3 totals 14 residues. Germline trimming cut 3 bases from V and 5 bases from J; bases unmatched to any gene: 4. Germline V gene lookup returns CDR1 SGHTA and CDR2 FQGTGA. CDR3 in amino acids: CASSLLAGRETQYF. CDR3 coding DNA: TGTGCCAGCAGCTTGCTAGCGGGACGGGAGACCCAGTACTTC.

This clonotype was counted a few times. The chain combines TRBV28 with TRBJ2-1, with D possibly called TRBD1 or TRBD2 (5 bases each). Germline values: CDR1 MDHEN, CDR2 SYDVKM. The CDR3 has 13 amino acids. Trimming removed 6 bases at V and 2 bases at J, with 8 bases between. The CDR3 loop is CASRRDPYNEQFF. As DNA, the CDR3 is TGTGCCAGCAGACGGGACCCCTACAATGAGCAGTTCTTC. Supplemented by reference TRBV28 and TRBJ2-1, the full variable domain reads DVKVTQSSRYLVKRTGEKVFLECVQDMDHENMFWYRQDPGLGLRLIYFSYDVKMKEKGDIPEGYSVSREKKERFSLILESASTNQTSMYLCASRRDPYNEQFFGPGTRLTVL.

V is TRBV5-1 and J is TRBJ2-1; tentative D call: TRBD1 (6 bases). Germline V gene sequence: CDR1 SGHRS, CDR2 YFSETQ. The CDR3 covers 11 residues. V was cut by 5 bases and J by 15 bases, with 15 bases left in between. CDR3 in amino acids: CASRSTMGAFF. CDR3 sequence (DNA): TGCGCCAGCAGATCGACGATGGGGGCGTTCTTC.

The count of this clonotype is one. This chain links TRBV4-1 with TRBJ2-7; 7 bases fit TRBD1. CDR1 MGHRA and CDR2 YSYEKL come from the germline V gene. Trimming cost V 2 bases and J 1 base; bases outside gene matches: 2. The CDR3 has 14 amino acids. CDR3 DNA sequence: TGCGCCAGCAGCCAAACAGGGGATTCCTACGAGCAGTACTTC. This encodes CASSQTGDSYEQYF.

This clonotype has a count of ten or more. V gene TRBV27 combines with J gene TRBJ2-3; D may be TRBD1 (6 bases). The germline V gene encodes CDR1 MNHEY and CDR2 SMNVEV (reference sequence). CDR3 length: 14 amino acids. V was cut by 5 bases and J by 2 bases, with 11 bases left in between. CDR3 sequence: CASSRDNFTDTQYF. The CDR3 DNA reads as TGTGCCAGCAGTCGGGACAACTTCACAGATACGCAGTATTTT.

In this sample, this clonotype turned up a few times. The chain employs TRBV20-1 and TRBJ2-3; 10 bases align to TRBD2. Per germline, CDR1 DFQATT and CDR2 SNEGSKA (reference sequence). V trimming: 0 bases; J trimming: 3 bases; junction bases outside the gene matches: 9. The CDR3 runs to 17 residues. The CDR3 DNA reads as TGCAGTGCTAGAGATGGCTTAGCGGGAGGTACTACAGATACGCAGTATTTT. It yields the protein CSARDGLAGGTTDTQYF.

At least ten counts were recorded for this clonotype. The chain joins TRBV20-1 to TRBJ2-1; the D call may be TRBD1 or TRBD2 (5 bases each). The germline V gene has CDR1 DFQATT and CDR2 SNEGSKA (reference sequence). V gave up 6 bases and J gave up 6 bases, with 9 bases separating them. CDR3 length: 11 amino acids. CDR3 sequence: CSATGRNEQFF. Here the CDR3 DNA reads TGCAGTGCCACGGGGCGCAATGAGCAGTTCTTC.

The chain carries TRBV6-1 and TRBJ2-7, with TRBD1 identical over 8 bases. The germline V gene encodes CDR1 MNHNS and CDR2 SASEGT. V shed 0 bases and J 5 bases; nucleotides not matched to a gene: 3. The CDR3 has 14 amino acids. This CDR3 reads CASSEAGQGDEQYF. In nucleotides, the CDR3 is TGTGCCAGCAGTGAAGCCGGACAGGGCGACGAGCAGTACTTC.

This clonotype turned up a few times. The CDR3 sequence: CSVEPFSAGKLYNEQFF. The CDR3 DNA reads as TGCAGCGTTGAACCCTTCTCTGCAGGGAAATTGTACAATGAGCAGTTCTTC. The rearrangement links TRBV29-1 to TRBJ2-1; a possible D gene is TRBD1 (5 bases). V lost 2 bases to trimming and J lost 4 bases, with 21 bases between them. The CDR3 length is 17 residues. CDR1 and CDR2 from the germline V gene are SQVTM and ANQGSEA.

Points on this clonotype: Since a much larger clone is just one base distant, this may be a read error. The V gene is TRBV27, the J gene TRBJ1-2; the D is unclear. The CDR3 has 13 amino acids. Trimming removed 5 bases at V and 2 bases at J, with 9 bases between. Looked up from germline, CDR1 is MNHEY and CDR2 is SMNVEV (reference sequence). In nucleotides, the CDR3 is TGTGCCAGCAGTGTAATGGGGAACTATGGCTACACCTTC. Protein: CASSVMGNYGYTF.

The genes are TRBV5-1 and TRBJ2-2; TRBD1 matches at 8 bases. The CDR3 consists of 15 residues. The germline V gene encodes CDR1 SGHRS and CDR2 YFSETQ. The V gene end was trimmed by 4 bases and the J gene end by 4 bases; junction bases not matched to a gene: 6. CDR3 DNA sequence: TGCGCCAGCAGCACCATACAGGGGGGCACCGGGGAGCTGTTTTTT. This sequence encodes CASSTIQGGTGELFF.

The chain joins TRBV5-4 to TRBJ1-1; D unresolved. This CDR3 has 14 amino acids. Trimming shortened V by 2 bases and J by 4 bases, and 12 bases separated the two germline ends. Per germline, CDR1 SGHNT and CDR2 YYREEE (reference sequence). CDR3 region: CASSFGPEATEAFF. The CDR3 nucleotides read TGTGCCAGCAGCTTTGGTCCGGAGGCCACTGAAGCTTTCTTT.

This clonotype appeared many times. V and J are TRBV9 and TRBJ1-2; D perhaps matches TRBD1 (5 bases). Germline V gene lookup returns CDR1 SGDLS and CDR2 YYNGEE. The V end was cut by 3 bases, the J end by 7 bases, with 13 bases between. The CDR3 contains 13 residues. The CDR3 DNA sequence: TGTGCCAGCAGCGCCCAGGGAACCGCTGGCTACACCTTC. This codes for CASSAQGTAGYTF.

This clonotype was seen ten or more times. The chain carries TRBV28 and TRBJ1-5; 8 positions match TRBD1. This CDR3 comprises 14 residues. The germline V gene has CDR1 MDHEN and CDR2 SYDVKM. V was pared by 6 bases and J by 6 bases, with 7 bases of the junction left unmatched. The CDR3 region has the DNA TGTGCCAGCAGGCTGACAGGGGACGGTCAGCCCCAGCATTTT. Translated, it gives CASRLTGDGQPQHF.

The gene calls are TRBV6-1 and TRBJ1-1; 8 nucleotides agree with TRBD1. Germline CDR1 MNHNS, CDR2 SASEGT. V was clipped by 4 bases and J by 1 base; unmatched bases: 2. The CDR3 length is 14 residues. The CDR3 bases are TGTGCCAGCAGTGGAGACAGGGGGAACACTGAAGCTTTCTTT. Translated, it gives CASSGDRGNTEAFF.

The table lists this clonotype with many counts. The CDR3 spells CASSSYTGGGGYTF. Written as DNA, the CDR3 is TGTGCCAGCAGTTCCTACACAGGGGGCGGTGGCTACACCTTC. The rearrangement uses TRBV12-3 or TRBV12-4 and TRBJ1-2; 9 bases align to TRBD1. The ends lost 4 bases at V and 7 bases at J; junction bases unmatched: 7. The CDR3 is made up of 14 amino acids.

The chain is built from TRBV6-5 and TRBJ2-7, with a weak D call TRBD2 (5 bases). This CDR3 region has 13 residues. Germline assignment: CDR1 MNHEY and CDR2 SVGAGI. V was trimmed by 2 bases and J by 6 bases, leaving 11 bases between them. CDR3 amino acids: CASSYTLASEQYF. The CDR3 DNA sequence: TGTGCCAGCAGTTACACTCTAGCAAGCGAGCAGTACTTC.

V is TRBV5-1 and J is TRBJ2-5, with 7 bases aligning to TRBD2. The length of the CDR3 is 15 residues. V lost 4 bases, J lost 2 bases, and 8 bases stayed unmatched. The germline V gene encodes CDR1 SGHRS and CDR2 YFSETQ. CDR3 sequence (DNA): TGCGCCAGCAGCCTAGCCGGGACTACTCAAGAGACCCAGTACTTC. As protein: CASSLAGTTQETQYF.

In this sample, this clonotype turned up many times. V gene TRBV5-1 combines with J gene TRBJ2-2; D is undetermined. This CDR3 has 14 residues. V was trimmed by 7 bases and J by 1 base, leaving 11 bases between them. Germline V lookup: CDR1 SGHRS, CDR2 YFSETQ. DNA of the CDR3: TGCGCCAGCGGCCCACATTGGAACACCGGGGAGCTGTTTTTT. It is translated as CASGPHWNTGELFF.

Only a few counts were recorded for this clonotype. The gene calls are TRBV7-2 and TRBJ1-2, with TRBD1 identical over 8 bases. The junction had 4 bases not matched to a gene; V was cut back by 1 base and J by 0 bases. This CDR3 has 16 amino acids. Germline values: CDR1 SGHTA, CDR2 FQGNSA. In DNA, the CDR3 is TGTGCCAGCAGCTTAGGGACAGGGCTAACTAACTATGGCTACACCTTC. Translation gives CASSLGTGLTNYGYTF.